This entry features one T cell receptor beta chain sequence. This clonotype was detected ten times or more. It lacks a known antigen. No base quality values were provided; no much bigger clone lies one nucleotide off. The sample belongs to a study of prognosis after radiotherapy for stage I lung cancer (dated by TCRdb to 2020 to 2022). For the wider study: Roughly 20 stage I NSCLC patients were enrolled in Nanjing, China, between early 2018 and January 2019. Peripheral blood TCR beta repertoires were profiled in stage I NSCLC patients before and after stereotactic body radiotherapy, and the repertoires were related to distant failure. All patients were regarded as medically inoperable, because of comorbidities in 12 patients and refusal of surgery in several patients. Ages in the cohort of 13 men and more than 5 women ranged from roughly 53 to 84 years, with a median of 74. After SBRT, distant metastases developed in about 20% of the 19 patients at a median of 7 months, while the remaining 15 patients had no significant progression. Of the enrolled patients, some 14 had newly diagnosed primary stage I lung tumors, while roughly 5 had oligometastatic NSCLC following surgical resection of the primary tumor. The study took one blood sample before SBRT and one after SBRT from each of 20 or so patients and sequenced all 38 samples. On tumor histology, 11 to 12 patients had adenocarcinoma and about seven had squamous cell carcinoma. No patient received concurrent therapy alongside SBRT. Using image-guided IMRT or VMAT, SBRT was delivered in 3 to 5 fractions at a biologically effective dose of at least 100 Gy.

From a lookup of the germline V gene, CDR1 and CDR2 are SGHAT and FQNNGV. From its cysteine to its phenylalanine, the CDR3 spans 16 amino acids. The sequence is cut down to CDR3 DNA, 48 bases in frame from base 1. Germline trimming amounts to 6 bases on V and 4 bases on J, with 9 as the count of junction bases outside the gene matches. All patients had node-negative disease on CT and PET/CT, and none had a history of other malignancies or prior chemotherapy or radiotherapy. At each of the two time points, six milliliters of peripheral venous blood were collected into EDTA tubes. PBMCs were isolated by Ficoll-Paque Plus density-gradient centrifugation. Samples were stored at -80°C immediately after collection until analysis. The research as a whole found: After SBRT, the number of unique TCR clones decreased (median about 10,000 before versus some 7,000 after; Wilcoxon paired P=0.011). The small cohort and short follow-up limited the study, so independent validation of the findings is needed. No determination of tumor specificity was made for expanded TCR clones. Differences by metastasis status were reportedly seen in TRBV and TRBJ usage frequencies, involving two V genes at baseline and, after SBRT, roughly ten V genes and two J genes. Post-SBRT Shannon entropy and its change from baseline were lower in patients who developed distant metastases; baseline Shannon entropy was not associated with metastases. No adjustment for multiple comparisons was applied to any of the reported P values.

Two rounds of multiplex PCR on genomic DNA were used to amplify the TCR beta CDR3 region. The first PCR round used primers specific to each TRBV and TRBJ gene, and the primer sequences were filed in Chinese patent CN105087789A. Universal primers were used in the second PCR round. The Roche High Pure PCR Template Preparation Kit was used to extract genomic DNA from frozen PBMCs. Libraries were sequenced paired-end with 151 bp reads on an Illumina HiSeq 3000. Concerning the study's data processing: CutAdapt was used to discard raw reads that did not contain the multiplex PCR primer sequences. Using PEAR, the high-quality paired reads were merged into contigs. TRB V, D and J gene segments were assigned to each contig with MiXCR by alignment to reference sequences. CDR3 sequences were clustered by base quality and sequence similarity to remove sequencing errors. Shannon entropy, normalized by the natural log of the productive TCR sequence number, served as the measure of diversity. Clonality was computed as one minus the ratio of Shannon entropy to the natural log of the number of unique clonotypes. Progression-free survival cut-offs for repertoire metrics were chosen using the Youden index of ROC curves, with analyses run in R 3.5.3. The raw public data were reprocessed by TCRdb itself: fastp quality trimming at Q25, MiXCR clonotype calling, in-frame beta chains only. Every entry covers one CDR3 protein and lists the most common genes and DNA from its rows. TCRdb assigned the V and J calls; the authors' analysis was not used. The sample table holds 59,000 or so distinct CDR3 sequences, of which 26% were seen once. The top ten constitute around 8% of the sample.

The receptor was derived from a donor over 45 with non-small cell lung cancer. The sequenced sample was PBMCs, obtained before or after stereotactic body radiation therapy (not recorded which). The sequence is built from TRBV11-2 and TRBJ2-5; 12 bases in the junction line up with TRBD2. This receptor has the CDR3 CASSPTSGGGGETQYF. The nucleotides read TGTGCCAGCAGTCCGACTAGCGGGGGAGGTGGAGAGACCCAGTACTTC.